These 15 T cell receptor beta chains share one sample of origin, sequenced in a study of cytomegalovirus exposure and HLA in healthy donors. PCR involved 60 Vbeta and 13 Jbeta primers. Using immunoSEQ multiplex PCR, the repertoire was profiled, and TCRdb retains in-frame clones only, with some absent. The table includes roughly 190,000 clones, about nine tenths detected once. Material: PBMCs. Every receptor here comes from a boy between 2 and 15 years old in good health and CMV-seronegative.

The J gene is TRBJ2-3, the V gene TRBV9, with 9 bases fitting TRBD2. This CDR3 comprises 15 residues. Germline CDR1 is SGDLS and CDR2 is YYNGEE. The V segment lost 0 bases and the J segment 3 bases; nucleotides outside the gene matches: 2. CDR3 sequence reads: CASSVGSGGTDTQYF. CDR3 bases: TGTGCCAGCAGCGTAGGTAGCGGGGGAACAGATACGCAGTATTTT.

This clone was observed a single time. The gene calls are TRBV4-2 and TRBJ1-1; 7 nucleotides align to TRBD1. The CDR3 consists of 16 residues. CDR1 LGHNA and CDR2 YNFKEQ come from the germline V gene. V was clipped by 1 base and J by 4 bases; unmatched bases: 9. Written as DNA, the CDR3 is TGTGCCAGCAGCCAAGGCGACAGGGCCTCGAGCACTGAAGCTTTCTTT. As protein: CASSQGDRASSTEAFF.

The rearrangement uses TRBV2 and TRBJ1-5; no clear D. Between the trimmed V and J ends, which lost 2 bases and 0 bases, there was a span of 11 bases. The CDR3 sequence is 16 residues long. Germline loops: CDR1 SNHLY, CDR2 FYNNEI. In nucleotides, the CDR3 is TGTGCCAGCAGTGAAATGTTCCCTCTTAGCAATCAGCCCCAGCATTTT. Its protein is CASSEMFPLSNQPQHF.

A few counts support this clone. The V call is TRBV30, the J call TRBJ1-2, with 7 bases lining up with TRBD1. V shed 4 bases, J shed 4 bases, and the junction held 6 bases outside the gene matches. The CDR3 is 13 residues long. The germline CDR1 and CDR2 sequences are GTSNPN and SVGIG (reference sequence). CDR3 loop: CAWTTGTVYGYTF. CDR3 nucleotide sequence: TGTGCCTGGACTACCGGGACAGTCTATGGCTACACCTTC.

This clone was observed once. The CDR3 sequence is CASRGQGAANTEAFF. In DNA, the CDR3 is TGTGCCAGCAGGGGCCAGGGGGCCGCGAACACTGAAGCTTTCTTT. The gene calls are TRBV6-1 and TRBJ1-1; 8 bases agree with TRBD1. Germline-derived CDR1 and CDR2 are MNHNS and SASEGT. The CDR3 runs to 15 residues. Losses at the gene ends were 6 bases for V and 1 base for J; bases not matched to a gene: 7.

The chain employs TRBV28 and TRBJ2-4, with unresolved D. V lost 5 bases and J lost 0, with 5 bases in between. Germline loops: CDR1 MDHEN, CDR2 SYDVKM. This CDR3 is built from 13 residues. In DNA, the CDR3 is TGTGCCAGCAGTGAGGAAGCCAAAAACATTCAGTACTTC. Translated, it gives CASSEEAKNIQYF.

V and J are TRBV19 and TRBJ2-6; TRBD1 matches 9 bases. CDR1 and CDR2 (germline): LNHDA, SQIVND (reference sequence). Unmatched junction bases numbered 7, after V lost 6 bases and J lost 4 bases. This CDR3 spans 16 amino acids. CDR3 sequence: CASSQTGGLGANVLTF. The CDR3 DNA sequence: TGTGCCAGTAGCCAGACAGGGGGTCTGGGGGCCAACGTCCTGACTTTC.

J is TRBJ2-5 and V is TRBV2; 9 bases map to TRBD2. The germline V gene encodes CDR1 SNHLY and CDR2 FYNNEI. This CDR3 is built from 14 residues. V was clipped by 3 bases and J by 4 bases; unmatched bases: 3. The CDR3 DNA is TGTGCCAGCAGTGATGGTAGCGGGGGAGAGACCCAGTACTTC. It specifies CASSDGSGGETQYF.

This clone turned up a few times. The chain recombines TRBV4-1 with TRBJ1-1, with D perhaps TRBD1 (5 bases). The CDR3 has 18 residues. The germline V and J ends were trimmed by 3 bases and 2 bases, with 22 bases remaining between them. Germline CDR1 reads MGHRA; CDR2 reads YSYEKL. The CDR3 sequence: CASSQTFIAGDRNTEAFF. CDR3 nucleotides: TGCGCCAGCAGCCAGACCTTCATTGCGGGGGACCGTAACACTGAAGCTTTCTTT.

As DNA, the CDR3 is TGTGCCAGCGGAGACAGCAGGGAGACCCAGTACTTC. It encodes CASGDSRETQYF. The chain joins TRBV11-2 to TRBJ2-5; tentatively, D is TRBD1 (5 bases). The CDR3 has 12 amino acids. Germline V CDR1 and CDR2: SGHAT, FQNNGV. V shed 8 bases and J shed 5 bases, with 12 bases lying between them.

The chain carries TRBV5-1 and TRBJ2-2; TRBD2 might be the D (5 bases). The germline CDR1 and CDR2 sequences are SGHRS and YFSETQ. Trimming cost V 1 base and J 4 bases, with 14 bases left between them. The CDR3 extends over 16 amino acids. This chain's CDR3 is CASSLTEAVSTGELFF. The DNA for the CDR3 is TGCGCCAGCAGCTTGACGGAGGCAGTTAGCACCGGGGAGCTGTTTTTT.

The V call is TRBV27, the J call TRBJ2-5; a weak D match, TRBD2 (5 bases). Trimming shortened V by 0 bases and J by 5 bases, and 7 bases separated the two germline ends. Germline V gives CDR1 MNHEY, CDR2 SMNVEV (reference sequence). The CDR3 loop spans 13 amino acids. CDR3 sequence: CASSLSTGETQYF. The CDR3 nucleotides read TGTGCCAGCAGTTTATCCACGGGGGAGACCCAGTACTTC.

The gene calls are TRBV7-8 and TRBJ2-2; D not resolved. The CDR3 sequence is 12 residues long. Trimming removed 1 base from V and 7 bases from J, with 4 bases in between. Looked up from germline, CDR1 is SGHVS and CDR2 is FQNEAQ. In nucleotides, the CDR3 is TGTGCCAGCAGCTTAGGAGTCGGGGAGCTGTTTTTT. Translating gives CASSLGVGELFF.

This clone occurred once. The chain joins TRBV5-5 to TRBJ1-2; D is ambiguous. This CDR3 is built from 17 residues. CDR1 is SGHKS, CDR2 YYEKEE, per germline (reference sequence). V was trimmed by 1 base and J by 4 bases, leaving 20 bases between them. The CDR3 region is CASSLIGGSLRGYGYTF. The CDR3 DNA reads as TGTGCCAGCAGCTTGATAGGAGGCAGCCTCCGGGGCTATGGCTACACCTTC.

This clone was recorded once. The chain employs TRBV28 and TRBJ1-4; D unclear. Germline V gene sequence: CDR1 MDHEN, CDR2 SYDVKM. The CDR3 is made up of 10 amino acids. Trimming pared 8 bases from V and 12 bases from J, leaving 10 bases between. This CDR3 reads CASGGGQLFF. As DNA, the CDR3 is TGTGCCAGCGGCGGCGGGCAACTGTTTTTT.